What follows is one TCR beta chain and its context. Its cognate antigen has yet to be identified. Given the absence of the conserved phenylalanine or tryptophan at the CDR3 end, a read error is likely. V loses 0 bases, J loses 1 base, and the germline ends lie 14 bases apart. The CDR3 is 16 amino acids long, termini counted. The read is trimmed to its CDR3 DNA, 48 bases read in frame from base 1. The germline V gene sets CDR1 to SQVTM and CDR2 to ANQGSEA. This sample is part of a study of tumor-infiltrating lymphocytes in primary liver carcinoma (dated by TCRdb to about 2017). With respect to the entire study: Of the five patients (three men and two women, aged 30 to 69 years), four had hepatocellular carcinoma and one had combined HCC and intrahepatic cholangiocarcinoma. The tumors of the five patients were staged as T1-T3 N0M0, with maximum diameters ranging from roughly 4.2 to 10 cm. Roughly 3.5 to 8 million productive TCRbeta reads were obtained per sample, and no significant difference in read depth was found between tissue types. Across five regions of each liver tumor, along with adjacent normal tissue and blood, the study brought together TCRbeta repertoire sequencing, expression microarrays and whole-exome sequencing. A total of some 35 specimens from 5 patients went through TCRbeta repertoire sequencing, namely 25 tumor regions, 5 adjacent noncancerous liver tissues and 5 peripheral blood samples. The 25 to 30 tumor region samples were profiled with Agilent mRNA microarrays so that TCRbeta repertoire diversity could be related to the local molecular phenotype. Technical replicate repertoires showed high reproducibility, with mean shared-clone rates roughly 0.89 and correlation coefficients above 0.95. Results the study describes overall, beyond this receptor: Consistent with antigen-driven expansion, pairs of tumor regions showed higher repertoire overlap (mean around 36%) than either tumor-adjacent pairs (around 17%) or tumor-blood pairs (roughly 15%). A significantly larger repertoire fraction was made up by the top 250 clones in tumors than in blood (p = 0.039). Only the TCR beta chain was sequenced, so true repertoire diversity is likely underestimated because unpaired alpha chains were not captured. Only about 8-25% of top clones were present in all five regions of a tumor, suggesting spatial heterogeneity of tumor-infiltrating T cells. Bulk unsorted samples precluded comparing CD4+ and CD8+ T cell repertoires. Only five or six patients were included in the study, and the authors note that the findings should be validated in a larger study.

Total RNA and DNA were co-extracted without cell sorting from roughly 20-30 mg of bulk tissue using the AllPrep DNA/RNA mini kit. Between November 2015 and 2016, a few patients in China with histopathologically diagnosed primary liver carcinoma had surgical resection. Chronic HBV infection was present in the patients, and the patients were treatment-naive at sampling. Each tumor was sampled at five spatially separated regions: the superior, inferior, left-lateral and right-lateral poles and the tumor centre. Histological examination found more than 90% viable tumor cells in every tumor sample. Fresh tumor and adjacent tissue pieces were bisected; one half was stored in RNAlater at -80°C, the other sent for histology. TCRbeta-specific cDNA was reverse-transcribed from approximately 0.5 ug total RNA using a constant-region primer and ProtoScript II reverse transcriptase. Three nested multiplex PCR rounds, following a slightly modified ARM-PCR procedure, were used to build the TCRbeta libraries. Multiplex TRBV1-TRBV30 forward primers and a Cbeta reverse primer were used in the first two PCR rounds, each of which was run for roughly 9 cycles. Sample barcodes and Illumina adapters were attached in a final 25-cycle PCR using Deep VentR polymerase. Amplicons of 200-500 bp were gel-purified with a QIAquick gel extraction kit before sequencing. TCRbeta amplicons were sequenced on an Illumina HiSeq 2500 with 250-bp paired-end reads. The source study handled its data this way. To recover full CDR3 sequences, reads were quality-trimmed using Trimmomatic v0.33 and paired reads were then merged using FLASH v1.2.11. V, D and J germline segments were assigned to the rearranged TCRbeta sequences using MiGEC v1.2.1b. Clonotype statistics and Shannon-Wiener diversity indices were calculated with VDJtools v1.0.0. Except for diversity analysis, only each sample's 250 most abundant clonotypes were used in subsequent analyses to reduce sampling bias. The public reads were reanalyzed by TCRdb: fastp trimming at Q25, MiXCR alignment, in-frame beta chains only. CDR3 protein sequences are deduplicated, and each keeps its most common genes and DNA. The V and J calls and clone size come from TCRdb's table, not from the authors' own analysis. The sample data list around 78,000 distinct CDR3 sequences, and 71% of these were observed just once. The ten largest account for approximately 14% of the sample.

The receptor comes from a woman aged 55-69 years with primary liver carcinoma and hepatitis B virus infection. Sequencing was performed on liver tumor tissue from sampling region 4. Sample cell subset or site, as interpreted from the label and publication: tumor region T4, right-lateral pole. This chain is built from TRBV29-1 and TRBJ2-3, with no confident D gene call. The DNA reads TGCAGCGTTGAAGATATGGGTGCAGGAGGCACAGATACGCAGTATTTG. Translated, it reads CSVEDMGAGGTDTQYL.